The sequence of this T cell receptor (beta chain) was determined in a study of human T cells and chemical hapten exposure. The study's library attached unique molecular identifiers to single cDNA molecules. TCRdb processed the RACE reads anew with MiXCR; each CDR3 protein has one entry. The sample holds about 160,000 distinct CDR3 sequences, about a quarter seen once. Regarding time point: patch test 3, about 24 weeks after DPC sensitization. The treatment here: therapeutic diphenylcyclopropenone sensitization with weekly scalp DPC. Trimming removed 1 base at V and 4 bases at J, with 13 bases between. This CDR3 has 15 amino acids. The germline CDR1 and CDR2 sequences are SEHNR and FQNEAQ (reference sequence).

This specimen was whole blood, taken in connection with sensitization to the hapten diphenylcyclopropenone (DPC). The chain is built from TRBV7-9 and TRBJ2-5; unclear D gene. The sequence was collected from a woman aged 18-35 years with alopecia areata. Some clones in this sample may be carry-over from other donors' samples. This CDR3 reads CASSLVGPPRETQYF. The CDR3 DNA follows: TGTGCCAGCAGCTTAGTCGGGCCACCCCGAGAGACCCAGTACTTC. Based on the CDR3 plus reference TRBV7-9 and TRBJ2-5, the full variable domain is DTGVSQNPRHKITKRGQNVTFRCDPISEHNRLYWYRQTLGQGPEFLTYFQNEAQLEKSRLLSDRFSAERPKGSFSTLEIQRTEQGDSAMYLCASSLVGPPRETQYFGPGTRLLVL.